This TCR beta chain was identified in a study of blood T cell repertoires in COVID-19. Study summary: Samples of COVID-19 (acute and convalescent) were obtained from the United States, Italy and Spain.

The data were produced by immunoSEQ multiplex PCR, yet TCRdb's version contains in-frame clones alone and is incomplete. The sample has 250,000 to 350,000 clones; approximately 85% are singletons. This clone was counted a few times. The germline CDR1 and CDR2 sequences are LNHDA and SQIVND (reference sequence). The CDR3 has 13 residues. V lost 3 bases and J 1 base, leaving 6 bases between the germline ends. V usage is TRBV19 and J usage is TRBJ1-1; D not resolved. What was sequenced was PBMCs or T cells enriched from blood (not recorded which). The clonotype comes from a woman under 40 who had recovered from COVID-19. For the CDR3, the DNA is TGTGCCAGTAGTATTAGTAGGAACACTGAAGCTTTCTTT. Protein sequence: CASSISRNTEAFF.